This paragraph reports one TCR beta chain. Its target is not known. Clones were read by immunoSEQ multiplex PCR, and TCRdb kept only the in-frame ones, dropping some. The sample has about 650,000 clones, nearly 97% seen once. The naive CD8 fraction comprised CD45RO-negative cells positively selected for CCR7 and excluded terminally differentiated effector memory CD45RA+ cells. Germline assignment: CDR1 SNHLY and CDR2 FYNNEI. V was clipped by 8 bases and J by 4 bases, with 8 bases between them. CDR3 length: 11 amino acids. These data come from a study of shared clonotypes between healthy human individuals. Whole-study findings and limits: When naive CD4 clonotypes were compared across a few donors, about 4.8% were shared.

The rearrangement joins TRBV2 to TRBJ1-1; D gene unclear. The sequence derives from a woman between 25 and 40 years old in good health. Material for sequencing was naive CD8+ T cells sorted from blood. This CDR3 reads CASEGSTEAFF. The CDR3 region has the DNA TGTGCCAGCGAGGGCAGCACTGAAGCTTTCTTT.